This TCR beta chain was obtained from a study of early T cells in non-severe SARS-CoV-2 infection (TCRdb year 2021). Background for the entire study: Because TCR sequencing relied on bulk RNA taken from unsorted whole blood, pairing of alpha and beta chains was not possible.

The receptor library was made with 5' RACE. Sequencer: NextSeq 500. To correct for sequencing error and PCR bias, the TCR library protocol tagged individual cDNA molecules with unique molecular identifiers. Both TCR alpha and beta chains were sequenced, and tight co-correlation was observed between alpha and beta sequence abundances in each sample. On the study's bioinformatics: Decombinator V4 was used to annotate the V gene, J gene and CDR3 of the TCR sequences. TCRs were defined as expanded if a significant change between any two time points was detected under a Poisson model with p below 0.0001. Abundances of TCRs were expressed as counts per million after normalisation to the total number of TCRs sequenced in each sample. MAIT TCRs were defined by TRAV1-2 paired with TRAJ12, TRAJ20 or TRAJ33, and iNKT TCRs by TRAV10 paired with TRAJ18. A search of VDJdb, accessed on 1 November 2021, was run for TCRs annotated to CMV, EBV and SARS-CoV-2, with TCRs annotated for multiple antigens excluded. TCRdb reprocessed the public reads (quality trimming at Q25 with fastp, clone calling with MiXCR) and kept in-frame beta chains. For every CDR3 protein sequence, its rows merge into one entry that carries the most common genes and DNA. What appears here as the V and J calls and clone size reflects TCRdb's work, not the paper's. A total of 75,000 to 90,000 distinct CDR3 sequences appear in this sample, around 13% of them only once. The ten largest account for 1.1% of the sample.

Study-wide findings and limitations: Matching against VDJdb was skewed toward anti-spike CD8 responses, likely underestimated virus-specific expansions, and missed private and CD4 specificities.

With respect to this clonotype: It has no known antigen specificity. There are no base qualities to consult, and no much larger clone falls within one base.

The CDR3 measures 15 amino acids from cysteine to phenylalanine. Of the read, only the CDR3 DNA is kept; its 45 bases are in frame from base 1. V loses 5 bases at its end and J loses 2 bases; junction bases beyond the gene matches: 3. Via the germline V gene, CDR1 is MNHNS and CDR2 SASEGT. A case-control design nested within a healthcare worker cohort in London, UK, was used, with weekly nasopharyngeal swab PCR tests and blood sampling performed. Between 23 and 31 March 2020, the week of the UK lockdown, healthcare workers were enrolled and then followed up weekly for as long as 16 weeks. The clonotype comes from an adult who was a healthcare worker with PCR-confirmed SARS-CoV-2 infection or an uninfected control (not recorded which). The V and J genes are TRBV6-1 and TRBJ1-5, with TRBD1 matching 10 junction bases. Sequencing input: whole blood. The DNA is TGTGCCAGCAGTAGACAGGGGGCAGGCAATCAGCCCCAGCATTTT. Its protein reads: CASSRQGAGNQPQHF.